This TCR beta chain was documented in a study of PD-1 blockade in classical Hodgkin lymphoma. Sequencing used immunoSEQ multiplex PCR; TCRdb keeps in-frame clones, though not all of them. The sample has about 9,500 clones; about nine tenths are singletons. This clone was detected only once. Its antigen is unknown. Other DNA variants within this sample encode the same CDR3. Regarding time point: newly diagnosed, previously untreated cHL patient sample. Magnetic negative selection isolated CD8+ T cells from thawed PBMCs. Untreated, newly diagnosed classical Hodgkin lymphoma PBMCs were used for comparison. Study-wide points: Reports described newly diagnosed patients as having lower baseline TCR diversity than healthy donors. The drivers behind the repertoire differences, possibly disease activity or prior therapy, remain undefined.

The CDR3 length is 14 residues. Germline V gene data show CDR1 as SGDLS and CDR2 as YYNGEE. V lost 0 bases and J lost 0, with 4 bases in between. The chain has TRBV9 and TRBJ1-5; D is unresolved. The specimen sequenced was CD8+ T cells from blood. This TCR was sampled from a human donor with classical Hodgkin lymphoma. This CDR3 is CASSVGNSNQPQHF. CDR3 DNA: TGTGCCAGCAGCGTAGGAAATAGCAATCAGCCCCAGCATTTT.